This TCR beta chain was recorded in a study of T cell responses to AZD1222 COVID-19 vaccine. General study points: Regions 160-218 and 743-854 dominated among vaccine-associated CD4 TCRs spanning spike. It was only a handful of AZD1222 recipients who were seropositive at baseline.

Measured with immunoSEQ multiplex PCR; TCRdb has only the in-frame clones, and not every one. The sample has about 78,000 clones, approximately 90% seen once. This clone came up once. The antigen is undetermined. The sequenced sample was peripheral blood, obtained 28 days after the second AZD1222 dose. This clonotype originated in an adult who received the AZD1222 COVID-19 vaccine.

CDR3 sequence reads: CASTEDRDDTEAFF. CDR3 bases: TGTGCCAGCACCGAGGACCGGGATGACACTGAAGCTTTCTTT. The V gene is TRBV11-3, the J gene TRBJ1-1; D is unclear. From germline, CDR1 is SGHNT and CDR2 YENEEA. The germline V and J ends were trimmed by 7 bases and 3 bases, with 15 bases remaining between them. The CDR3 sequence is 14 residues long.